The next 28 T cell receptor beta chains were all read from a single sample in a study of cytomegalovirus exposure and HLA in healthy donors. With 60 Vbeta and 13 Jbeta primers, the PCR was carried out. The table came from immunoSEQ multiplex PCR; TCRdb's copy has only in-frame clones and leaves some out. The table records some 250,000 clones, about four fifths of them present only once. Sequencing used PBMCs. These TCRs come from a woman between 35 and 50 years old in good health and CMV-seropositive.

This chain links TRBV6-1 with TRBJ2-2; D remains ambiguous. CDR1 and CDR2 (germline): MNHNS, SASEGT. The CDR3 extends over 13 amino acids. Between the trimmed V and J ends, which lost 4 bases and 4 bases, there was a span of 7 bases. The CDR3 sequence: CASSGRSTGELFF. CDR3 sequence (DNA): TGTGCCAGCAGTGGCCGGAGCACCGGGGAGCTGTTTTTT.

V gene TRBV5-4 combines with J gene TRBJ2-7; TRBD2 is a possible D gene (7 bases). Germline-derived CDR1 and CDR2 are SGHNT and YYREEE (reference sequence). The V and J ends lost 3 bases and 6 bases respectively, with 31 bases between them. The CDR3 runs to 19 residues. Here the CDR3 DNA reads TGTGCCAGCAGCTCCGAGATAAATCGTCGGGGGGCCGCAATCGGCGAGCAGTACTTC. Protein sequence: CASSSEINRRGAAIGEQYF.

The V call is TRBV18, the J call TRBJ1-2; 10 positions agree with TRBD1. The CDR3 totals 14 residues. With 4 bases clipped from V and 5 bases from J, the junction kept 4 bases outside the gene matches. Germline loops: CDR1 KGHSH, CDR2 LQKENI. The CDR3 here is CASSRTGGGYGYTF. The CDR3 region has the DNA TGTGCCAGCTCACGGACAGGGGGAGGATATGGCTACACCTTC.

The chain has TRBV10-3 and TRBJ2-3; TRBD1 agrees at 7 bases. The CDR3 runs 15 residues. The V and J ends lost 5 bases and 2 bases, in that order; junction bases with no gene match: 7. In germline, CDR1 is ENHRY, CDR2 SYGVKD. CDR3 DNA sequence: TGTGCCATCAGTTTTAACAGGGGAAACACAGATACGCAGTATTTT. This translates into CAISFNRGNTDTQYF.

This clone has only a few counts. The identical CDR3 is also encoded by other nucleotide sequences in the sample. The V gene is TRBV7-2, the J gene TRBJ1-4; tentatively, D is TRBD1 (6 bases). Trimming cost V 0 bases and J 8 bases, with 10 bases left between them. The CDR3 is 14 residues long. Germline V gene sequence: CDR1 SGHTA, CDR2 FQGNSA. The CDR3 coding sequence is TGTGCCAGCAGCTTAGCAGGGGGTTGGGAAAAACTGTTTTTT. Translated: CASSLAGGWEKLFF. Variable domain in full (rest from reference TRBV7-2 and TRBJ1-4): GAGVSQSPSNKVTEKGKDVELRCDPISGHTALYWYRQSLGQGLEFLIYFQGNSAPDKSGLPSDRFSAERTGGSVSTLTIQRTQQEDSAVYLCASSLAGGWEKLFFGSGTQLSVL.

V and J are TRBV27 and TRBJ1-6, with D tentatively TRBD1 (5 bases). The germline gives CDR1 MNHEY, CDR2 SMNVEV (reference sequence). V was trimmed by 6 bases and J by 14 bases, leaving 17 bases between them. The CDR3 has 13 amino acids. CDR3 sequence reads: CASSWGIGSSLHF. As DNA, the CDR3 is TGTGCCAGCAGCTGGGGCATCGGGTCATCCCTCCACTTT.

V gene TRBV4-1 combines with J gene TRBJ2-3; 8 positions match TRBD2. The CDR3 is 14 amino acids. V lost 2 bases to trimming and J lost 6 bases; unmatched junction nucleotides: 4. Germline CDR1 and CDR2: MGHRA and YSYEKL. The CDR3 region is CASSQLGGRDTQYF. The CDR3, as DNA: TGCGCCAGCAGCCAACTCGGCGGGAGGGATACGCAGTATTTT.

The V gene is TRBV30, the J gene TRBJ2-5; 8 bases agree with TRBD1. J was trimmed by 4 bases and V by 0 bases; bases with no gene match: 1. The CDR3 sequence is 13 residues long. Germline V CDR1 and CDR2: GTSNPN, SVGIG (reference sequence). CDR3 coding DNA: TGTGCCTGGAGTGTACAGGGGGGAGAGACCCAGTACTTC. Translating it yields CAWSVQGGETQYF.

V gene TRBV18 combines with J gene TRBJ1-2; the match to TRBD1 covers 8 bases. This CDR3 contains 16 residues. Germline V gene lookup returns CDR1 KGHSH and CDR2 LQKENI. V lost 5 bases to trimming and J lost 6 bases; unmatched junction nucleotides: 14. This CDR3 reads CASSSLSGQGSNGYTF. The CDR3 nucleotides read TGTGCCAGCTCATCACTCAGCGGACAGGGATCAAATGGCTACACCTTC.

This clone occurred a few times. The chain links TRBV6-6 to TRBJ2-3; 9 positions match TRBD2. This CDR3 comprises 15 residues. CDR1 is MNHNY and CDR2 is SVGAGI in the germline V gene (reference sequence). V dropped 6 bases and J dropped 5; count of bases not matched to a gene: 9. The DNA for the CDR3 is TGTGCCAGCAGGACGCCGCGGGGGGGTGAAGATACGCAGTATTTT. Translation: CASRTPRGGEDTQYF.

The chain's CDR3 is CASRLPRQLVGYTF. CDR3 in DNA: TGTGCCAGCAGACTACCCAGACAGCTTGTGGGCTACACCTTC. This chain links TRBV6-1 with TRBJ1-2, with a possible D match to TRBD1 (5 bases). CDR3 size: 14 residues. Germline CDR1 reads MNHNS; CDR2 reads SASEGT. Trimming left V 6 bases short and J 8 bases short, with 19 bases between.

The chain joins TRBV9 to TRBJ2-5, with 10 bases fitting TRBD1. Trimming at V came to 4 bases and at J to 4 bases, leaving 13 bases not matched to a gene. Germline CDR1 SGDLS, CDR2 YYNGEE. The CDR3 is made up of 17 amino acids. The chain's CDR3 is CASSPPGGQGFRETQYF. CDR3 bases: TGTGCCAGCAGCCCTCCGGGGGGACAGGGGTTTCGAGAGACCCAGTACTTC. Together with reference TRBV9 and TRBJ2-5, the CDR3 gives the full variable domain: DSGVTQTPKHLITATGQRVTLRCSPRSGDLSVYWYQQSLDQGLQFLIQYYNGEERAKGNILERFSAQQFPDLHSELNLSSLELGDSALYFCASSPPGGQGFRETQYFGPGTRLLVL.

This rearrangement joins TRBV7-2 to TRBJ1-2; 7 positions match TRBD1. Unmatched junction bases numbered 5, after V lost 0 bases and J lost 4 bases. Germline V gives CDR1 SGHTA, CDR2 FQGNSA. The length of the CDR3 is 15 residues. As DNA, the CDR3 is TGTGCCAGCAGCTTAGCGCAACAGGGGACCTATGGCTACACCTTC. Protein: CASSLAQQGTYGYTF.

The chain has TRBV7-9 and TRBJ1-3, with 9 positions matching TRBD1. Germline trimming cut 5 bases from V and 3 bases from J; bases unmatched to any gene: 14. Germline assignment: CDR1 SEHNR and CDR2 FQNEAQ (reference sequence). The CDR3 is 18 residues long. The CDR3 reads CASSPSGTGFGSGNTIYF. The CDR3 DNA reads as TGTGCCAGCAGCCCTTCCGGGACAGGGTTCGGGAGTGGAAACACCATATATTTT.

V is TRBV7-2 and J is TRBJ2-5; possible D gene TRBD1, 5 bases. V was clipped by 1 base and J by 2 bases, with 8 bases between them. The germline gives CDR1 SGHTA, CDR2 FQGNSA. The CDR3 totals 14 residues. CDR3 sequence: CASSLEGLQETQYF. The CDR3 coding sequence is TGTGCCAGCAGCTTAGAGGGGTTGCAAGAGACCCAGTACTTC.

The chain combines TRBV7-2 with TRBJ2-7, with D possibly TRBD2 on 6 matching bases. The CDR3 totals 14 residues. CDR1 SGHTA and CDR2 FQGNSA come from the germline V gene. The ends were cut back, 5 bases at V and 3 bases at J, with 14 bases in the middle. The CDR3 loop reads CASSTFGGVYEQYF. CDR3 DNA sequence: TGTGCCAGCAGCACTTTCGGCGGGGTCTACGAGCAGTACTTC.

The chain employs TRBV5-6 and TRBJ1-1, with a tentative D call TRBD1 (5 bases). The germline V gene encodes CDR1 SGHDT and CDR2 YYEEEE. The germline V and J ends were trimmed by 0 bases and 3 bases, with 21 bases remaining between them. This CDR3 spans 18 amino acids. The CDR3 DNA reads TGTGCCAGCAGCTTGGGGGGCACGCCACTCGACGGGTACACTGAAGCTTTCTTT. As protein: CASSLGGTPLDGYTEAFF. Variable domain in full (rest from reference TRBV5-6 and TRBJ1-1): DAGVTQSPTHLIKTRGQQVTLRCSPKSGHDTVSWYQQALGQGPQFIFQYYEEEERQRGNFPDRFSGHQFPNYSSELNVNALLLGDSALYLCASSLGGTPLDGYTEAFFGQGTRLTVV.

In its sample, this clone was seen a few times. The V call is TRBV6-5, the J call TRBJ1-5; TRBD1 is a possible D gene (6 bases). The CDR3 consists of 15 residues. V was clipped by 6 bases and J by 0 bases, with 12 bases between them. The germline CDR1 and CDR2 sequences are MNHEY and SVGAGI. In DNA, the CDR3 is TGTGCCAGCAGCCAAGACAGGTTTAGCAATCAGCCCCAGCATTTT. This encodes CASSQDRFSNQPQHF.

The V and J genes are TRBV7-2 and TRBJ1-2; 12 nucleotides align to TRBD1. V lost 4 bases, J lost 0 bases, and 9 bases stayed unmatched. The CDR3 has 18 residues. Germline values: CDR1 SGHTA, CDR2 FQGNSA. CDR3 region: CASSYRGGQGATNYGYTF. The CDR3 DNA is TGTGCCAGCAGCTACCGGGGGGGACAGGGGGCAACTAACTATGGCTACACCTTC.

The genes are TRBV7-3 and TRBJ2-5; no reliable D call. The germline V gene has CDR1 SGHTA and CDR2 FQGTGA. The CDR3 sequence is 13 residues long. The germline V and J ends were trimmed by 0 bases and 4 bases, with 6 bases remaining between them. This CDR3 is CASSLTRGETQYF. CDR3 DNA: TGTGCCAGCAGCTTAACACGAGGAGAGACCCAGTACTTC.

This clone was recorded a few times. This chain connects TRBV13 to TRBJ2-7, with 11 bases lining up with TRBD2. CDR1 and CDR2 (germline): PRHDT, FYEKMQ (reference sequence). V was clipped by 5 bases and J by 0 bases; unmatched bases: 6. The CDR3 totals 16 residues. The chain's CDR3 is CASSKRLAGRSYEQYF. In DNA form, the CDR3 reads TGTGCCAGCAGCAAAAGACTAGCGGGACGCTCCTACGAGCAGTACTTC.

The chain links TRBV19 to TRBJ1-2; D is undetermined. Germline V gives CDR1 LNHDA, CDR2 SQIVND (reference sequence). V shed 7 bases and J shed 2 bases, with 14 bases lying between them. The CDR3 contains 14 residues. CDR3 in amino acids: CASTEGSSNYGYTF. In DNA, the CDR3 is TGTGCCAGTACAGAGGGCAGCTCGAACTATGGCTACACCTTC.

V gene TRBV18 combines with J gene TRBJ1-1, with D perhaps TRBD1 (6 bases). CDR3 length equals 15 residues. Per the germline V gene, CDR1 is KGHSH and CDR2 is LQKENI. V dropped 3 bases and J dropped 0 bases, with 11 bases sitting between them. In nucleotides, the CDR3 is TGTGCCAGCTCACCTCCTGGGACACTGAACACTGAAGCTTTCTTT. Its translation: CASSPPGTLNTEAFF.

This chain uses TRBV7-2 with TRBJ1-1, with a weak D call TRBD1 (6 bases). The germline CDR1 and CDR2 sequences are SGHTA and FQGNSA. The CDR3 consists of 14 residues. Trimming removed 5 bases at V and 8 bases at J, with 18 bases between. The CDR3 spells CASSPERGTFEAFF. DNA for the CDR3: TGTGCCAGCAGCCCCGAGAGAGGGACATTCGAAGCTTTCTTT.

This chain connects TRBV2 to TRBJ2-1; the D gene is possibly TRBD2 (6 bases). The CDR3 runs to 15 residues. In germline, CDR1 is SNHLY, CDR2 FYNNEI. Trimming cost V 4 bases and J 4 bases, with 14 bases left between them. The CDR3 protein is CASSGDSPDYNEQFF. In DNA form, the CDR3 reads TGTGCCAGCAGTGGGGACTCGCCAGATTACAATGAGCAGTTCTTC.

This chain uses TRBV7-3 with TRBJ2-7, with 8 bases lining up with TRBD1. Germline trimming cut 1 base from V and 2 bases from J; bases unmatched to any gene: 4. The CDR3 loop spans 15 amino acids. The germline CDR1 and CDR2 sequences are SGHTA and FQGTGA. The CDR3 protein is CASSLNGQGPYEQYF. The CDR3 nucleotides read TGTGCCAGCAGCTTAAATGGACAGGGACCCTACGAGCAGTACTTC.

The chain joins TRBV11-1 to TRBJ1-2; 9 bases line up with TRBD1. In germline, CDR1 is SGHAT, CDR2 FQDESV (reference sequence). V trimming: 5 bases; J trimming: 3 bases; junction bases outside the gene matches: 4. The CDR3 is made up of 14 amino acids. CDR3: CASSAGQGDYGYTF. DNA of the CDR3: TGTGCCAGCAGCGCGGGACAGGGTGACTATGGCTACACCTTC. The entire variable domain, with the rest obtained from reference TRBV11-1 and TRBJ1-2, is as follows: EAEVAQSPRYKITEKSQAVAFWCDPISGHATLYWYRQILGQGPELLVQFQDESVVDDSQLPKDRFSAERLKGVDSTLKIQPAELGDSAMYLCASSAGQGDYGYTFGSGTRLTVV.

The table lists this clone with a count of one. The chain has TRBV5-1 and TRBJ1-3, with unresolved D. CDR3 length: 15 residues. Germline CDR1 and CDR2: SGHRS and YFSETQ. Trimming took 4 bases from V and 0 from J, leaving 11 bases between them. CDR3 region: CASSPTRSSGNTIYF. The DNA of the CDR3 is TGCGCCAGCAGCCCCACAAGGAGCTCTGGAAACACCATATATTTT.